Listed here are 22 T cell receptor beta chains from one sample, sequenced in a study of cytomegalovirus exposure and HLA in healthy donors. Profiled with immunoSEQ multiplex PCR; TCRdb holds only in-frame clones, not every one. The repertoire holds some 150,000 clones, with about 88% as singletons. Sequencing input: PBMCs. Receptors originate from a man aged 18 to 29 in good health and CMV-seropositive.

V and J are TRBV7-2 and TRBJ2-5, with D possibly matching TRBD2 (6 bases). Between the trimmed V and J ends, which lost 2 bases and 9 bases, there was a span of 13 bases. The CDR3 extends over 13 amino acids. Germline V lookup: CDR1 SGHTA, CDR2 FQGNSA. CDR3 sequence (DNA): TGTGCCAGCAGCTTAAGTGACTGGGGGGCCCAGTACTTC. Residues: CASSLSDWGAQYF.

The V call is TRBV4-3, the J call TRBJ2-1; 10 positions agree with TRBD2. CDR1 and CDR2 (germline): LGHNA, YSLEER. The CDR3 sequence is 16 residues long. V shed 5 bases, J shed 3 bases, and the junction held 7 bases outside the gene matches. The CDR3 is CASSELSGGIYNEQFF. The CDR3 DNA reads TGCGCCAGCAGCGAACTTAGCGGGGGGATCTACAATGAGCAGTTCTTC.

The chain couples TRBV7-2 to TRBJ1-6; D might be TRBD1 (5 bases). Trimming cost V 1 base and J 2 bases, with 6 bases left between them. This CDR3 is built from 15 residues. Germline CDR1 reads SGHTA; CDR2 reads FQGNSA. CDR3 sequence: CASSLEGPYNSPLHF. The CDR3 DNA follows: TGTGCCAGCAGCTTAGAGGGGCCCTATAATTCACCCCTCCACTTT.

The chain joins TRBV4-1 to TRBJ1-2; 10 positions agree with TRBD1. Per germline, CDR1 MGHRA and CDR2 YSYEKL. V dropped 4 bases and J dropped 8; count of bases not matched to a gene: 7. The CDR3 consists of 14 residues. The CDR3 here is CASSLRQGADGYTF. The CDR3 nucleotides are TGCGCCAGCAGCCTTCGACAGGGGGCGGACGGCTACACCTTC.

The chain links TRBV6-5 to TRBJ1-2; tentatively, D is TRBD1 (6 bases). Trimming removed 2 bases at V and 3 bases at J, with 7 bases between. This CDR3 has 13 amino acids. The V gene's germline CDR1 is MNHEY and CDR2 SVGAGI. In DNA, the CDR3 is TGTGCCAGCAGTTACGGGGGCGACTATGGCTACACCTTC. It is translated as CASSYGGDYGYTF.

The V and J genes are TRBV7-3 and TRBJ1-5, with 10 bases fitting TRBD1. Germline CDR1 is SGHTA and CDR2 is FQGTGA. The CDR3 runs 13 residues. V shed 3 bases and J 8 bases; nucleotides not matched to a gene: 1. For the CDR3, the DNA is TGTGCCAGCAGCTTGGGACAGGGGAAGCCCCAGCATTTT. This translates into CASSLGQGKPQHF.

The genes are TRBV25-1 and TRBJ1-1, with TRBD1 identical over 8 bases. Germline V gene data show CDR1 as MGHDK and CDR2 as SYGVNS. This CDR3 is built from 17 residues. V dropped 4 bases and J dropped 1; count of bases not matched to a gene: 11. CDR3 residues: CASSARTGKGQNTEAFF. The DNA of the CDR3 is TGTGCCAGCAGTGCCAGGACAGGGAAGGGGCAGAACACTGAAGCTTTCTTT.

Here the CDR3 reads CASSARLATYNEQFF. CDR3 coding DNA: TGTGCCAGCAGCGCCAGACTAGCTACCTACAATGAGCAGTTCTTC. The V gene is TRBV11-3, the J gene TRBJ2-1; 7 bases agree with TRBD2. The trim removed 5 bases at V and 2 bases at J, leaving 6 bases unmatched. Per germline, CDR1 SGHNT and CDR2 YENEEA. The CDR3 runs to 15 residues.

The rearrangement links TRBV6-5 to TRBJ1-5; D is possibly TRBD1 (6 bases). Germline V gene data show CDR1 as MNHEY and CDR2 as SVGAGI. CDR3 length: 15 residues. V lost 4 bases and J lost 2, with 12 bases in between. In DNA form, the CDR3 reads TGTGCCAGCAGTTCCGACAGGTTCGGCAATCAGCCCCAGCATTTT. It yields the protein CASSSDRFGNQPQHF.

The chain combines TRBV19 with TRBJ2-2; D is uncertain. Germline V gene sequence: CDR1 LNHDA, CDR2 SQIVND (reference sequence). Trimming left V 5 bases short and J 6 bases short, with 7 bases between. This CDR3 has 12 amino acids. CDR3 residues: CASSLRSGELFF. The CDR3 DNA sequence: TGTGCCAGTAGTCTGAGGTCCGGGGAGCTGTTTTTT. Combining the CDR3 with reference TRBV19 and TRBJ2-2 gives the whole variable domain DGGITQSPKYLFRKEGQNVTLSCEQNLNHDAMYWYRQDPGQGLRLIYYSQIVNDFQKGDIAEGYSVSREKKESFPLTVTSAQKNPTAFYLCASSLRSGELFFGEGSRLTVL.

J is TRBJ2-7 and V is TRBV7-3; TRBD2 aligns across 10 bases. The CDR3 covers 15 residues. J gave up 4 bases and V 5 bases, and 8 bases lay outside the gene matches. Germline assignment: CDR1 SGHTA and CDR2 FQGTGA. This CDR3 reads CASSPAGGGDYEQYF. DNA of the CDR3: TGTGCCAGCAGCCCAGCGGGAGGGGGGGATTACGAGCAGTACTTC. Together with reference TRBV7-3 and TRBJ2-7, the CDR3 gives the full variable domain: GAGVSQTPSNKVTEKGKYVELRCDPISGHTALYWYRQSLGQGPEFLIYFQGTGAADDSGLPNDRFFAVRPEGSVSTLKIQRTERGDSAVYLCASSPAGGGDYEQYFGPGTRLTVT.

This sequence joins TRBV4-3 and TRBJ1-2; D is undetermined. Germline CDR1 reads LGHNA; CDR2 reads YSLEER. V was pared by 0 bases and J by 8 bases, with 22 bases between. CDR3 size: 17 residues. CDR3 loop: CASSQDRRKVDREGYTF. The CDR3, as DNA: TGCGCCAGCAGCCAAGATCGGAGGAAAGTGGACCGTGAGGGCTACACCTTC.

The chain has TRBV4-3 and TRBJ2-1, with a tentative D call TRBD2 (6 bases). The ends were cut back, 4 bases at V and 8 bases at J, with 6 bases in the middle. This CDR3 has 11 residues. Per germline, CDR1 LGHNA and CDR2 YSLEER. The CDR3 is CASSRDYEQFF. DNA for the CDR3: TGCGCCAGCAGCCGGGACTATGAGCAGTTCTTC.

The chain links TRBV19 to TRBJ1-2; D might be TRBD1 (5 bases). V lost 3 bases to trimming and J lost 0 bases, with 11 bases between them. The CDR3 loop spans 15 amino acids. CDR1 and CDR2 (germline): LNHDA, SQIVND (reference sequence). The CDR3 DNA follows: TGTGCCAGTAGTATTACAGGACAACCTAACTATGGCTACACCTTC. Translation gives CASSITGQPNYGYTF.

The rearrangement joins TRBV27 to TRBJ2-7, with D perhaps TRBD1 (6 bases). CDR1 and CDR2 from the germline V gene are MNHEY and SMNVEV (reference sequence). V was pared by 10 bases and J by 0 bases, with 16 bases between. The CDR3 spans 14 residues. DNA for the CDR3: TGTGCCACCAAGCCGCGACAGGCCTCCTACGAGCAGTACTTC. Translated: CATKPRQASYEQYF.

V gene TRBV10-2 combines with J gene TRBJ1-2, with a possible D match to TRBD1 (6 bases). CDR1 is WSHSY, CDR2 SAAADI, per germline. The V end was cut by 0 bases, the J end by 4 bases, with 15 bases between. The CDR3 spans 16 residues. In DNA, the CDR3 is TGCGCCAGCAGTGAGTCGGGTACAGGGAATCCCTATGGCTACACCTTC. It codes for CASSESGTGNPYGYTF.

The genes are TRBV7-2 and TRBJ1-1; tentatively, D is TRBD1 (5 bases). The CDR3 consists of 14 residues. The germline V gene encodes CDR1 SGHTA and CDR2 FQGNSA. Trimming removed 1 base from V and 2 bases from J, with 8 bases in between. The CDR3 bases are TGTGCCAGCAGCTTAGGACGGACAAACACTGAAGCTTTCTTT. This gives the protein CASSLGRTNTEAFF.

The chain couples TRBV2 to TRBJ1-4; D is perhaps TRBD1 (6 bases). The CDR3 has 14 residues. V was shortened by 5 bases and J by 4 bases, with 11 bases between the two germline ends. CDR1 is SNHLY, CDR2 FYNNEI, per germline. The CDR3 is CASSYRALNEKLFF. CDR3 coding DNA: TGTGCCAGCAGTTACAGGGCCCTTAATGAAAAACTGTTTTTT. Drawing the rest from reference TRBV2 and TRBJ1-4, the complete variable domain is EPEVTQTPSHQVTQMGQEVILRCVPISNHLYFYWYRQILGQKVEFLVSFYNNEISEKSEIFDDQFSVERPDGSNFTLKIRSTKLEDSAMYFCASSYRALNEKLFFGSGTQLSVL.

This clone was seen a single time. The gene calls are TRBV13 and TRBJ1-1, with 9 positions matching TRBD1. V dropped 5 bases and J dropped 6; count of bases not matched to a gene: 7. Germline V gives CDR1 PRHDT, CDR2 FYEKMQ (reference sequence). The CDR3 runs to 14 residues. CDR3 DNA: TGTGCCAGCAGCCATGGGACAGGGCTGTCTGAAGCTTTCTTT. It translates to CASSHGTGLSEAFF.

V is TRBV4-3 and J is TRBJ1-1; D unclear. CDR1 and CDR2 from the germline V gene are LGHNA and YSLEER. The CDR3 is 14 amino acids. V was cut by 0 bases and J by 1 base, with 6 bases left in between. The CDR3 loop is CASSQDPKNTEAFF. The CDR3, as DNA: TGCGCCAGCAGCCAAGATCCCAAGAACACTGAAGCTTTCTTT.

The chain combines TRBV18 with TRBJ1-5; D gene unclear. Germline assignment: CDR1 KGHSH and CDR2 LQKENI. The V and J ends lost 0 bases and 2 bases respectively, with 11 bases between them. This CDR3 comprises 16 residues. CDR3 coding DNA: TGTGCCAGCTCACCACCGGAAAAGGGAGGCAATCAGCCCCAGCATTTT. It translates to CASSPPEKGGNQPQHF.

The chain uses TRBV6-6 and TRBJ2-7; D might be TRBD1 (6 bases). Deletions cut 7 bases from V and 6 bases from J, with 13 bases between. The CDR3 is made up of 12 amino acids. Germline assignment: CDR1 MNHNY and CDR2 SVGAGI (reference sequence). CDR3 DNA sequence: TGTGCCAGCACCTTAACAGGGAGCGAGCAGTACTTC. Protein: CASTLTGSEQYF.